Here is one T cell receptor (beta chain) with its context. These data originate in a study of shared T cell receptors in the human thymus. The CDR3 has 14 amino acids. Per the germline V gene, CDR1 is PRHDT and CDR2 is FYEKMQ (reference sequence). V was clipped by 6 bases and J by 6 bases; unmatched bases: 7. Profiled with immunoSEQ multiplex PCR; TCRdb holds only in-frame clones, not every one. Of hundreds of thousands of clones listed, about 87% are singletons. This sample was shared with a second study, whose subject was human thymus T cells. Per that study: Resections that were taken during corrective heart surgery supplied the thymus tissue. There were highly overlapping thymic repertoires among unrelated individuals, as related research reported.

Sequencing was done on a sample of thymocytes. This rearrangement joins TRBV13 to TRBJ2-1, with 8 bases identical to TRBD2. This receptor was identified in a boy in the first two years of life with a congenital heart defect. The CDR3 loop is CASRRPGLVNEQFF. The CDR3 DNA reads as TGTGCCAGCAGACGTCCGGGACTAGTCAATGAGCAGTTCTTC.